A single sample is the source of the 12 T cell receptor beta chains below, sequenced in a study of blood T cells in healthy people across ages. It was with a sample-barcoded 5' primer and a J-beta primer mix that a second PCR of roughly 7 to 12 cycles was run. Using its own MiXCR run on the 5' RACE reads, TCRdb lists one record per CDR3 protein. This table holds about a million distinct CDR3 sequences, around 48% found once. Source material: blood. All receptors come from a young man in good health.

The chain uses TRBV7-3 and TRBJ2-2; tentatively, D is TRBD2 (6 bases). V dropped 6 bases and J dropped 7 bases, with 12 bases sitting between them. The germline gives CDR1 SGHTA, CDR2 FQGTGA. The CDR3 loop spans 13 amino acids. The CDR3: CASSQGEDGELFF. For the CDR3, the DNA is TGTGCCAGCAGTCAAGGGGAGGACGGGGAGCTGTTTTTT.

This chain uses TRBV25-1 with TRBJ1-5, with TRBD1 matching over 9 bases. Germline V gene lookup returns CDR1 MGHDK and CDR2 SYGVNS. J gave up 4 bases and V 5 bases, and 6 bases lay outside the gene matches. The CDR3 has 15 residues. The DNA for the CDR3 is TGTGCCAGCAGTAACTTGGGACAGGGTAATCAGCCCCAGCATTTT. Encoded protein: CASSNLGQGNQPQHF.

J is TRBJ1-2 and V is TRBV27; no clear D. Trimming stripped 4 bases from V and 4 bases from J, with 16 bases between. The CDR3 covers 15 residues. Germline CDR1 and CDR2: MNHEY and SMNVEV (reference sequence). The CDR3: CASSSAPTASYGYTF. The CDR3 region has the DNA TGTGCCAGCAGTTCCGCCCCAACAGCAAGCTATGGCTACACCTTC.

This clonotype came up a few times. The J gene is TRBJ2-7, the V gene TRBV20-1; 10 nucleotides match TRBD1. Trimming at V came to 6 bases and at J to 7 bases, leaving 3 bases not matched to a gene. This CDR3 is 11 amino acids long. CDR1 is DFQATT and CDR2 is SNEGSKA in the germline V gene (reference sequence). The CDR3: CSARDRGEQYF. CDR3 nucleotides: TGCAGTGCCAGGGACAGGGGAGAGCAGTACTTC.

This chain joins TRBV6-5 and TRBJ2-5; TRBD1 is a possible D gene (6 bases). CDR3 length equals 15 residues. Germline values: CDR1 MNHEY, CDR2 SVGAGI. V was pared by 5 bases and J by 2 bases, with 15 bases between. The CDR3: CASSPGTTWQETQYF. Written as DNA, the CDR3 is TGTGCCAGCAGTCCCGGGACAACTTGGCAAGAGACCCAGTACTTC.

The chain has TRBV4-1 and TRBJ1-4; D remains unclear. Germline V CDR1 and CDR2: MGHRA, YSYEKL. Trimming shortened V by 5 bases and J by 3 bases, and 16 bases separated the two germline ends. The CDR3 is 16 residues long. CDR3 nucleotides: TGCGCCAGCAGCAACCAATGGCCCGTCCCTAATGAAAAACTGTTTTTT. Translation gives CASSNQWPVPNEKLFF.

This clonotype has only a few counts. The chain links TRBV7-2 to TRBJ2-7; 9 bases map to TRBD1. J was trimmed by 8 bases and V by 4 bases; bases with no gene match: 12. This CDR3 has 15 residues. CDR1 is SGHTA and CDR2 is FQGNSA in the germline V gene. This chain's CDR3 is CASSSSVGQGRQQYF. The DNA for the CDR3 is TGTGCCAGCAGCTCCAGCGTAGGACAGGGGCGCCAGCAGTACTTC.

The chain combines TRBV7-2 with TRBJ1-6, with D maybe TRBD1 (6 bases). V was trimmed by 7 bases and J by 4 bases, leaving 14 bases between them. The germline V gene encodes CDR1 SGHTA and CDR2 FQGNSA. This CDR3 is 15 amino acids long. The CDR3 DNA is TGTGCCAGCAACAGGGACGGTCGATATAATTCACCCCTCCACTTT. This gives the protein CASNRDGRYNSPLHF.

This clonotype was counted between two and nine times. V is TRBV12-3 or TRBV12-4 and J is TRBJ2-1; TRBD2 matches at 7 bases. The CDR3 extends over 15 amino acids. After removal of 6 bases from V and 0 bases from J, the junction contained 5 bases not matched to a gene. The DNA of the CDR3 is TGTGCCAGCAGCAAGACTAGCCCCTCCTACAATGAGCAGTTCTTC. It specifies CASSKTSPSYNEQFF.

This chain uses TRBV20-1 with TRBJ2-1; perhaps TRBD2 as D (5 bases). Germline V lookup: CDR1 DFQATT, CDR2 SNEGSKA (reference sequence). Trimming took 0 bases from V and 9 from J, leaving 12 bases between them. This CDR3 region has 13 residues. The CDR3 protein is CSARDQPAGEQFF. The CDR3 region has the DNA TGCAGTGCTAGAGATCAACCCGCGGGTGAGCAGTTCTTC.

This clonotype was counted ten times or more. The chain has TRBV29-1 and TRBJ2-7; 7 bases are shared with TRBD1. Trimming took 7 bases from V and 4 from J; bases not matched to a gene: 10. Germline V gives CDR1 SQVTM, CDR2 ANQGSEA. The CDR3 is made up of 13 amino acids. The CDR3 spells CSARGLFGYEQYF. The CDR3 DNA is TGCAGCGCTAGGGGGCTTTTCGGTTACGAGCAGTACTTC.

The chain uses TRBV7-2 and TRBJ2-3; D is possibly TRBD1 (8 bases). The CDR3 is 17 amino acids. CDR1 SGHTA and CDR2 FQGNSA come from the germline V gene. V was pared by 4 bases and J by 2 bases, with 19 bases between. The CDR3 DNA is TGTGCCAGCAGCTCGAGACAGGGGAGGGGATACACAGATACGCAGTATTTT. It codes for CASSSRQGRGYTDTQYF.